This TCR beta chain was identified in a study of OX40 agonist ivuxolimab in advanced cancers. Background on the study: Patients were treated with ivuxolimab, an agonistic anti-OX40 (CD134) antibody.

Method: immunoSEQ multiplex PCR; TCRdb's copy keeps in-frame clones and lacks some. This table has about 21,000 clones, approximately 83% appearing once. Trimming cost V 1 base and J 7 bases, with 11 bases left between them. Germline V CDR1 and CDR2: SEHNR, FQNEAQ (reference sequence). The CDR3 runs to 13 residues. This material consisted of CD4+ or CD8+ T cells sorted from blood, taken in a trial of the OX40 agonist ivuxolimab. This TCR came from an adult with an advanced solid tumor such as melanoma, head and neck, liver or kidney cancer. The genes are TRBV7-9 and TRBJ2-7; TRBD2 might be the D (6 bases). This chain's CDR3 is CASSLGAGIEQYF. As DNA, the CDR3 is TGTGCCAGCAGCTTAGGAGCGGGCATAGAGCAGTACTTC.